The clone carrying this TCR beta chain was picked up a small number of times. The CDR3 runs to 13 residues. The V end was cut by 0 bases, the J end by 15 bases, with 15 bases between. Germline assignment: CDR1 LGHDT and CDR2 YNNKEL (reference sequence). The data were taken from a study of T cells in Graves' hyperthyroidism and ophthalmopathy. The source material, RNA transcripts, was used to amplify TCR beta CDR3 regions. HTBI primers were employed in a first-round RT-PCR of the TCR CDR3. MiXCR was run by TCRdb on the multiplex PCR reads, yielding one entry per CDR3 protein. Among roughly 640,000 distinct CDR3 sequences listed, roughly a sixth were seen once.

This chain uses TRBV3-1 with TRBJ2-1, with D tentatively TRBD2 (5 bases). The sequence derives from a woman aged 40 to 50 with Graves' ophthalmopathy. The sample consisted of blood. CDR3 nucleotide sequence: TGTGCCAGCAGCCAAGATAAAGCGGCTCTCCGGTTCTTC. Residues: CASSQDKAALRFF.